These T cell receptor beta chains were read from a single sample in a study of cytomegalovirus exposure and HLA in healthy donors. Data came from immunoSEQ multiplex PCR; TCRdb stores just in-frame clones and leaves some out. Of around 150,000 clones detected, roughly 78% appear once; the ten largest clones hold approximately 2%. Sequencing was carried out using PBMCs. These TCRs come from a man aged 30 to 45 in good health and CMV-seronegative. CDR3s include the opening cysteine and the closing phenylalanine or tryptophan. The D gene is left open where the match is weak. Rows may omit the clone size; those that give it use once, few, many or a size class.

D: .; J: TRBJ2-3; size: .; V: TRBV5-1; DNA: TGCGCCAGCAGCCCCAGGGAACACACAGATACGCAGTATTTT; CDR3: CASSPREHTDTQYF
D: TRBD1; J: TRBJ1-1; size: .; V: TRBV6-5; DNA: TGTGCCAGCAGTCCAGGGGGCCCATACACTGAAGCTTTCTTT; CDR3: CASSPGGPYTEAFF
D: .; J: TRBJ1-4; size: .; V: TRBV28; DNA: TGTGCCAGCAGTTCCCAGAATGAAAAACTGTTTTTT; CDR3: CASSSQNEKLFF
D: .; J: TRBJ2-1; size: .; V: TRBV5-6; DNA: TGTGCCAGCAGCTGGGGCGATGAGCAGTTCTTC; CDR3: CASSWGDEQFF
D: .; J: TRBJ2-7; size: few; V: TRBV4-2; DNA: TGTGCCAGCAGCCAAGTCGTCCACTGCGAGCAGTACTTC; CDR3: CASSQVVHCEQYF
D: TRBD2; J: TRBJ2-5; size: .; V: TRBV15; DNA: TGTGCCACCAGCAGGTTACTAGCGGGGTTGCAAGAGACCCAGTACTTC; CDR3: CATSRLLAGLQETQYF
D: .; J: TRBJ2-4; size: .; V: TRBV6-5; DNA: TGTGCCAGCGGATTTACAGGGGCCAAAAACATTCAGTACTTC; CDR3: CASGFTGAKNIQYF
D: TRBD1; J: TRBJ2-1; size: .; V: TRBV7-3; DNA: TGTGCCAGCAGCCAGGACAGGTTCAATGAGCAGTTCTTC; CDR3: CASSQDRFNEQFF
D: .; J: TRBJ2-1; size: .; V: TRBV6-7; DNA: TGTGCCAGCAGTAAGAGCAGGTCCGCGGGAAGGTACAATGAGCAGTTCTTC; CDR3: CASSKSRSAGRYNEQFF
D: .; J: TRBJ2-7; size: .; V: TRBV5-1; DNA: TGCGCCAGCAGCTTGACCCAGGGTGTCCACGAGCAGTACTTC; CDR3: CASSLTQGVHEQYF
D: .; J: TRBJ1-2; size: .; V: TRBV18; DNA: TGTGCCAGCTCACCAGGATGGCAGGGTCGCGATGGCTACACCTTC; CDR3: CASSPGWQGRDGYTF
D: TRBD2; J: TRBJ2-7; size: .; V: TRBV2; DNA: TGTGCCAGCAGTGTAACTAGCGGGACCTACGAGCAGTACTTC; CDR3: CASSVTSGTYEQYF
D: TRBD1; J: TRBJ1-5; size: .; V: TRBV29-1; DNA: TGCAGCGTTGCAGGGGGGTGGGATCAGCCCCAGCATTTT; CDR3: CSVAGGWDQPQHF
D: TRBD1; J: TRBJ1-5; size: .; V: TRBV5-6; DNA: TGTGCCAGCAGCCCGGGACAGCACAATCAGCCCCAGCATTTT; CDR3: CASSPGQHNQPQHF
D: .; J: TRBJ2-2; size: .; V: TRBV7-8; DNA: TGTGCCAGCAGCTCAAGCGTAACCGGGGAGCTGTTTTTT; CDR3: CASSSSVTGELFF
D: .; J: TRBJ1-6; size: .; V: TRBV6-5; DNA: TGTGCCAGCAGTTACTCGCCGCTATATAATTCACCCCTCAACTTT; CDR3: CASSYSPLYNSPLNF
D: .; J: TRBJ1-1; size: few; V: TRBV28; DNA: TGTGCCAGCACTCTATCGAGCGACACTGAAGCTTTCTTT; CDR3: CASTLSSDTEAFF
D: TRBD1; J: TRBJ1-4; size: .; V: TRBV5-6; DNA: TGTGCCAGCAGCACCGACAGGGTATTTGAAAAACTGTTTTTT; CDR3: CASSTDRVFEKLFF
D: .; J: TRBJ1-1; size: .; V: TRBV5-1; DNA: TGCGCCAGCAGCTTGGTGGTAGCCGGGGGGACTGAAGCTTTCTTT; CDR3: CASSLVVAGGTEAFF
D: TRBD1; J: TRBJ2-5; size: .; V: TRBV15; DNA: TGTGCCACCAGCAGGGCGGGACAGGGAGGGGAGACCCAGTACTTC; CDR3: CATSRAGQGGETQYF
D: .; J: TRBJ1-2; size: .; V: TRBV29-1; DNA: TGCAGCGTTGACAGGGAGGGCTATGGCTACACCTTC; CDR3: CSVDREGYGYTF
D: .; J: TRBJ1-1; size: .; V: TRBV19; DNA: TGTGCCAGTAGTATAAGGGGAGGGACTGAAGCTTTCTTT; CDR3: CASSIRGGTEAFF
D: TRBD1; J: TRBJ2-7; size: .; V: TRBV5-6; DNA: TGTGCCAGCAGATCACCGGGACAGGGGGCCTACGAGCAGTACTTC; CDR3: CASRSPGQGAYEQYF
D: .; J: TRBJ2-1; size: .; V: TRBV2; DNA: TGTGCCAGCAGTAAGGACAGGGAGGGTATAGGTGAGCAGTTCTTC; CDR3: CASSKDREGIGEQFF